A selection of T cell receptor beta chains follows, all from one sample in a study of sequential checkpoint blockade in melanoma. Profiling relied on immunoSEQ multiplex PCR, and the TCRdb table lists in-frame clones only, not all of them. The sample has 21,000 or so clones, 80% to 90% seen once. The sample was CD8+ T cells sorted from blood (inferred from file names), taken from a patient given nivolumab and ipilimumab in sequence. The source of these receptors is a human donor with melanoma. Each CDR3 is given with its conserved first and last residue. Fields, in order: D gene, clone size, V gene, J gene, CDR3 DNA, CDR3 protein. The D gene is left open where the match is weak. A clone size is listed for some rows: how often the clone was seen (once, few, many), or a class if it is expanded.

>TRBD1|-|TRBV11-2|TRBJ1-3
TGTGCCAGCAGCCCGGAACCGGGACAGTCATACTCTGGAAACACCATATATTTT
CASSPEPGQSYSGNTIYF
>TRBD1|-|TRBV7-9|TRBJ1-1
TGTGCCAGCAGCCCTCAAGGGACAGCTGAAGCTTTCTTT
CASSPQGTAEAFF
>-|-|TRBV6-5|TRBJ1-5
TGTGCCACTCGGGAGTCCCAGTATAGCAATCAGCCCCAGCATTTT
CATRESQYSNQPQHF
>TRBD2|once|TRBV7-9|TRBJ2-2
TGTGCCAGCAGCCCCAAGGGGCTAGCGGCGAACACCGGGGAGCTGTTTTTT
CASSPKGLAANTGELFF
>-|few|TRBV6-5|TRBJ1-5
TGTGCCAGCAGTTACTCGACTGGGCAGCCCCAGCATTTT
CASSYSTGQPQHF
>TRBD2|-|TRBV10-2|TRBJ2-3
TGCGCCAGCACTGGACTAGCGGGCACAGATACGCAGTATTTT
CASTGLAGTDTQYF
>-|-|TRBV6-6|TRBJ2-7
TGTGCCAGCAGTTACGGGGCGGAGGGCCACGAGCAGTACTTC
CASSYGAEGHEQYF
>-|-|TRBV19|TRBJ2-2
TGTGCCAGTAGTACCCCACCGGCCGGGGAGCTGTTTTTT
CASSTPPAGELFF
>TRBD2|few|TRBV7-3|TRBJ2-1
TGTGCCAGCAGCTTAGTAGCGTCTAGCGGGGGGCCCTACAATGAGCAGTTCTTC
CASSLVASSGGPYNEQFF
>TRBD2|once|TRBV29-1|TRBJ2-1
TGCAGCGTGGAGTTCGGGCTAGCGGGAGTCAGCCGGCCTGAGCAGTTCTTC
CSVEFGLAGVSRPEQFF
>-|-|TRBV18|TRBJ2-1
TGTGCCAGCTCACCAGGGAGCGTGTTGAATGAGCAGTTCTTC
CASSPGSVLNEQFF
>-|few|TRBV27|TRBJ2-2
TGTGCCAGCAGCCTTTCCTTCCCGAACACCGGGGAGCTGTTTTTT
CASSLSFPNTGELFF
>TRBD1|-|TRBV7-6|TRBJ2-3
TGTGCCAGCAGCTTAGCGGAGGGAGACAGGGGTCACTATAGCACAGATACGCAGTATTTT
CASSLAEGDRGHYSTDTQYF
>-|-|TRBV28|TRBJ2-3
TGTGCCAGCAGTTTCTCAGATACGCAGTATTTT
CASSFSDTQYF
>-|-|TRBV28|TRBJ2-7
TGTGCCAGCAACGATGGCCGCGGCAGCTCCTACGAGCAGTACTTC
CASNDGRGSSYEQYF
>-|few|TRBV4-3|TRBJ1-2
TGCGCCAGCAGCTTAAATCGGGAGCCCCTCTGGGGCTACACCTTC
CASSLNREPLWGYTF
>-|-|TRBV27|TRBJ1-1
TGTGCCAGCAGTTTAGGCAGGATGAACACTGAAGCTTTCTTT
CASSLGRMNTEAFF
>-|-|TRBV10-3|TRBJ1-1
TGTGCCATCAGTGGGGGGCCGAACACTGAAGCTTTCTTT
CAISGGPNTEAFF
>-|-|TRBV7-2|TRBJ1-6
TGTGCCAGCAGCTTAGGCGGGGGGGAGTCACCCCTCCACTTT
CASSLGGGESPLHF
>-|-|TRBV4-1|TRBJ2-5
TGCGCCAGCAGCCAAGAACAGGGTCTTCGGGAGACCCAGTACTTC
CASSQEQGLRETQYF
>TRBD2|-|TRBV7-6|TRBJ2-3
TGTGCCAGCAGCCCCGTGGCGGGGGGGCGTACAGATACGCAGTATTTT
CASSPVAGGRTDTQYF
>-|-|TRBV4-3|TRBJ2-7
TGCGCCAGCAGCCAAGGGTCGGACAGTTCCTACGAGCAGTACTTC
CASSQGSDSSYEQYF